The present entry profiles one T cell receptor (beta chain) with its context. The antigen remains undetermined. This CDR3 has 13 amino acids. The V and J ends lost 4 bases and 6 bases respectively, with 12 bases between them. Germline V gene sequence: CDR1 GTSNPN, CDR2 SVGIG (reference sequence). This record comes from a study of T cell clonotyping in hematopoietic cell transplantation. Measured with immunoSEQ multiplex PCR; TCRdb has only the in-frame clones, and not every one. The sample holds roughly 3,000 clones; roughly four fifths are singletons and the top ten take approximately 30%. Study-level findings and limits: Pathologically expanded recipient clonotypes increased progressively from day 30 to day 180 as diversity fell. Higher Inverse Simpson Index values in graft donor and pretransplant recipient predicted broader posttransplant TCR diversity. Without cell sorting, CD4 versus CD8 contributions remain unresolved.

The rearrangement uses TRBV30 and TRBJ2-2; D possibly corresponds to TRBD1 (7 bases). Sample: PBMCs, taken 180 days after allogeneic stem cell transplant. The TCR sequence derives from a female patient aged 35 to 55 who had an allogeneic stem cell transplant from a related donor, so T cells may come from the graft donor. Some clones in this sample may be carry-over from other donors' samples. The CDR3 here is CAWTSGGSGELFF. The CDR3 DNA sequence: TGTGCCTGGACCTCAGGGGGGTCCGGGGAGCTGTTTTTT.